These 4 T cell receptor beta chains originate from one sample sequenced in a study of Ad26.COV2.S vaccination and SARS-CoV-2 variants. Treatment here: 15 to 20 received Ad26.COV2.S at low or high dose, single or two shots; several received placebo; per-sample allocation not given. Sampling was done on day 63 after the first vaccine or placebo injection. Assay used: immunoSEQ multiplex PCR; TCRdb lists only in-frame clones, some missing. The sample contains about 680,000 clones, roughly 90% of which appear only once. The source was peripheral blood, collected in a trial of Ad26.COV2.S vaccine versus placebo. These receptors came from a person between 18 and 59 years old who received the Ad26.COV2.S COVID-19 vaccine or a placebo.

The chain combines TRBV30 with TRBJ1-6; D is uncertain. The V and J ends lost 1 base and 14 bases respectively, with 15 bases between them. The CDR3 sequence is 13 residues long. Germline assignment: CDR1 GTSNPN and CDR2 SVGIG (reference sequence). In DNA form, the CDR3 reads TGTGCCTGGAGTGCCGAGCGGGGTGGGGCCCTCCACTTT. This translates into CAWSAERGGALHF.

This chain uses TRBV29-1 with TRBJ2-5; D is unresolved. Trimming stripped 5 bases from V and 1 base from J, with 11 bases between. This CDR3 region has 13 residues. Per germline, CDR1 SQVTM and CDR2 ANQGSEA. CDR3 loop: CSVLGWGQETQYF. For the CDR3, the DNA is TGCAGCGTTCTGGGCTGGGGCCAAGAGACCCAGTACTTC.

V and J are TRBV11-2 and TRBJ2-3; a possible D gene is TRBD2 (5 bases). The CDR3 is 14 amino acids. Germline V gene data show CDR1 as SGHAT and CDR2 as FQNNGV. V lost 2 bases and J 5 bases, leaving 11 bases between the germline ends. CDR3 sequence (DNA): TGTGCCAGCAGCTTATTCAGCCGGGGAGATACGCAGTATTTT. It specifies CASSLFSRGDTQYF.

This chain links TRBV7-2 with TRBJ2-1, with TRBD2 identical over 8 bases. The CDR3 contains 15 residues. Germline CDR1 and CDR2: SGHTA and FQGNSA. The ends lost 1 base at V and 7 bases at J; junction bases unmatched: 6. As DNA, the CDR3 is TGTGCCAGCAGCTTAGTAGCGGGGATTGGGAATGAGCAGTTCTTC. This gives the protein CASSLVAGIGNEQFF.